Included here is one T cell receptor (beta chain) sequence, with context. Germline CDR1 reads SGHNT; CDR2 reads YYREEE (reference sequence). The CDR3 is 15 amino acids. V gave up 4 bases and J gave up 2 bases, with 13 bases separating them. The sample belongs to a study of blood T cell repertoires in COVID-19. Overall study context: Material from acute and convalescent COVID-19 was sourced from the United States, Italy and Spain.

Seattle participants joined during active infection and were tracked over time. TCRdb keeps only in-frame clones here, not all; method: immunoSEQ multiplex PCR. The profile shows around 270,000 clones, more than 75% of them singletons. Sequencing was performed on peripheral blood. This TCR came from a woman aged 55-75 years with COVID-19, enrolled during active disease. The V gene is TRBV5-4, the J gene TRBJ2-1; D is perhaps TRBD2 (5 bases). The CDR3 protein is CASSPVRGAYNEQFF. The CDR3 nucleotides read TGTGCCAGCAGCCCCGTTCGGGGAGCCTACAATGAGCAGTTCTTC.